This T cell receptor beta chain was obtained from a study of blood T cells in healthy people across ages (dated by TCRdb to between 2014 and 2017). For context, the study as a whole: In model experiments, template switching captured roughly one uniquely barcoded TCR beta cDNA molecule for every two T cells. The study measured age-related changes in TCR beta repertoire diversity using deep sequencing normalized with unique cDNA molecular identifiers. The donors were split into four age groups: young (average roughly 15 years), middle-aged (more than 35), aged (over 55) and long-lived (about 82). To avoid experimental bias, donors of different ages were randomly spread across the sequencing lanes. Using the same blood draw, the study looked at two additional independent replicas of 1 million unique cDNA reads for two donors, one aged 18 to 30 and the other aged 80 or older. Paper-wide results and their limitations: Because donor CMV infection status was unknown, age-related changes in expanded clonotypes were potentially confounded. Since profiling was done on bulk unsorted PBMCs, naive and antigen-experienced compartments could not be conclusively compared. A strong correlation was found between observed TCR beta diversity and the percentage of naive T cells measured by flow cytometry. Estimates of total diversity based on one million sequenced T cells were regarded as lower bounds and as underestimates. Observed TCR beta diversity per million T cells fell roughly linearly with age, and a significant reduction was already apparent by age around 40. Compared with the aged group, the long-lived group had more naive CD4+ T cells, fewer expanded clones and increased TCR diversity, a pattern suggesting age selection.

Counted from cysteine to phenylalanine, this CDR3 has 14 amino acids. Kept here is only the CDR3 DNA, which spans 42 bases and is read in frame from base 1. CDR1 and CDR2 (SGHTA, FQGNSA) derive from the germline V gene. This clonotype was seen only a few times. This clone's antigen is unknown. No much larger clonotype is one base removed from it; base qualities were not supplied. The library was produced with 5' RACE. TCRdb shows the sequencer as Illumina HiSeq 2500. A second PCR of about 7 to 12 cycles was run with a J-beta primer mix and a sample-barcoded 5' primer. A template-switch 5' adaptor carrying 12 random nucleotides introduced a unique molecular identifier onto each TCR beta cDNA molecule. At least 2.5 million CDR3-containing paired-end reads were obtained from each sample. All of the RNA was converted into first-strand cDNA using the Mint cDNA synthesis kit, with a TRBC-specific oligonucleotide serving as the primer. Following uracil-DNA glycosylase treatment, a first 18-cycle PCR with universal primers M1SS and BC2_uni_R was performed on all cDNA. Regarding the original processing steps: For normalization, 1 million high-quality reads, each with a distinct molecular identifier, were randomly selected from each sample. Instead of being binned into consensus sequences, reads that shared molecular identifiers were thrown out. MiTCR, set to a Q25 quality threshold and the strictest error-elimination algorithm, was used for CDR3 identification, clonotype clustering and error correction. A nonparametric unseen species model with Euler transformation was used to estimate lower-bound total TCR beta diversity. Clones were called with MiXCR by TCRdb after fastp trimmed the public reads at Q25, and only in-frame beta chains were retained. For every CDR3 protein sequence, its rows merge into one entry that carries the most common genes and DNA. The V and J calls were not made by the authors but by TCRdb's processing. For this sample the table gives about a million distinct CDR3 sequences, of which 35% to 40% were detected only once. In total, the top ten clones hold less than 15% of the sample.

The donors were a few dozen Caucasian individuals from Russia, aged 6 to 90 years, who were systemically healthy. Around 9.7 milliliters of peripheral blood were collected from each donor into EDTA-treated Vacutainer tubes. PBMCs were isolated by Ficoll-Paque density-gradient centrifugation, with at least 6.5 million obtained per sample. Total RNA, at least 6 micrograms per sample, was extracted from PBMCs with Trizol reagent. For every donor, flow cytometry on a PBMC aliquot measured the percentage of naive CD45RAhigh/CD27high T cells. The chain is assembled from TRBV7-2 and TRBJ2-5; the junction holds 8 bases that match TRBD2. The last part of the DNA fits TRBJ2-7 better; the J call may be wrong. This clonotype originated in a man younger than 30 in good health. The sequenced sample was blood. The CDR3 region reads CASSFSGAGNEQYF. The nucleotides read TGTGCCAGCAGCTTTAGCGGGGCGGGGAACGAGCAGTACTTC.